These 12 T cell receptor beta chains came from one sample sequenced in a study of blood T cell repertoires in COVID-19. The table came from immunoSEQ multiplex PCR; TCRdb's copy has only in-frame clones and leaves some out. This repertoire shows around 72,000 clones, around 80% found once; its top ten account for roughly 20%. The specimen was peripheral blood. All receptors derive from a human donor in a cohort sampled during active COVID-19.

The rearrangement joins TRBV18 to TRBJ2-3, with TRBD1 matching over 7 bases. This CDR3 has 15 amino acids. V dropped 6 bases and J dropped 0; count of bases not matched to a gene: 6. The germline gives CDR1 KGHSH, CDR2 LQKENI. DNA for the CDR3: TGTGCCAGCTCGACGACAGGGCCAAGCACAGATACGCAGTATTTT. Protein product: CASSTTGPSTDTQYF.

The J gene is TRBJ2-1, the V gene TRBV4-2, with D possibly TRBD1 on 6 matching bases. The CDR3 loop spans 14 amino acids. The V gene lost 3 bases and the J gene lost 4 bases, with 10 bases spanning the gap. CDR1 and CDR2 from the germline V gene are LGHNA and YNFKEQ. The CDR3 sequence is CASSQRQAYNEQFF. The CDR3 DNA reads TGTGCCAGCAGCCAGCGACAGGCATACAATGAGCAGTTCTTC.

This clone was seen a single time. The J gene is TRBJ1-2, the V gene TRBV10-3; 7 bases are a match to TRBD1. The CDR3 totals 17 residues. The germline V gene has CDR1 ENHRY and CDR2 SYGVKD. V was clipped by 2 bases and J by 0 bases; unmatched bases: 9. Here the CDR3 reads CAISEATGNIANYGYTF. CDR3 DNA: TGTGCCATCAGTGAGGCGACAGGGAATATTGCTAACTATGGCTACACCTTC.

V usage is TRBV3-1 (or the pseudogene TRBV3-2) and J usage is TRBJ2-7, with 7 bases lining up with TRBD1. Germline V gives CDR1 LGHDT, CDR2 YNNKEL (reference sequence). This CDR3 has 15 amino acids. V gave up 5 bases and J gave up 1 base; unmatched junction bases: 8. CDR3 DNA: TGTGCCAGCAGCTACCTGGGACAGAGTTCCTACGAGCAGTACTTC. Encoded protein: CASSYLGQSSYEQYF.

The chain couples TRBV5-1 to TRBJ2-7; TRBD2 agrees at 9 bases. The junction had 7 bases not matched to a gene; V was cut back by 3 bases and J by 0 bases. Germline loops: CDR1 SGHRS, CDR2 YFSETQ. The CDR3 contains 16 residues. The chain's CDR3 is CASSWTSGGHSYEQYF. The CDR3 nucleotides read TGCGCCAGCAGCTGGACGAGCGGGGGGCACTCCTACGAGCAGTACTTC.

CDR3 in amino acids: CASSFDRNTEAFF. For the CDR3, the DNA is TGCGCCAGCAGTTTCGACAGGAACACTGAAGCTTTCTTT. This chain links TRBV5-1 with TRBJ1-1, with D perhaps TRBD1 (5 bases). The V end lost 5 bases, the J end lost 1 base, and 9 bases lay between the germline ends. CDR3 length: 13 amino acids. Germline loops: CDR1 SGHRS, CDR2 YFSETQ.

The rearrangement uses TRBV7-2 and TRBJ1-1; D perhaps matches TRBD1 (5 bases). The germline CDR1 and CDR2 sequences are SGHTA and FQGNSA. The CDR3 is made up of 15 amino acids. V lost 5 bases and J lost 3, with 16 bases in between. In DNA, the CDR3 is TGTGCCAGCAGCCCTAGCCCGGGGGGGTACACTGAAGCTTTCTTT. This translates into CASSPSPGGYTEAFF. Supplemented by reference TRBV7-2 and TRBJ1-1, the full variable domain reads GAGVSQSPSNKVTEKGKDVELRCDPISGHTALYWYRQSLGQGLEFLIYFQGNSAPDKSGLPSDRFSAERTGGSVSTLTIQRTQQEDSAVYLCASSPSPGGYTEAFFGQGTRLTVV.

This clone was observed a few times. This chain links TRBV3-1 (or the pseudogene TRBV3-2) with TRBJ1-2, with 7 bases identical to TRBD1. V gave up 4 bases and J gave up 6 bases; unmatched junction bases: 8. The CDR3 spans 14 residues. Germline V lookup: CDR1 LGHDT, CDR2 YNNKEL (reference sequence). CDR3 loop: CASSRAGTVDGYTF. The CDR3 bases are TGTGCCAGCAGCCGGGCGGGGACAGTTGATGGCTACACCTTC.

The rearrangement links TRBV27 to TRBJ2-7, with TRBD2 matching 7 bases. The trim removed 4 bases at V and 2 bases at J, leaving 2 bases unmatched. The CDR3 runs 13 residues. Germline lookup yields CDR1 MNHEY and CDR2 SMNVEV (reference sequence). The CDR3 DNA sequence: TGTGCCAGCAGTTCTGGGACTACCTACGAGCAGTACTTC. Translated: CASSSGTTYEQYF.

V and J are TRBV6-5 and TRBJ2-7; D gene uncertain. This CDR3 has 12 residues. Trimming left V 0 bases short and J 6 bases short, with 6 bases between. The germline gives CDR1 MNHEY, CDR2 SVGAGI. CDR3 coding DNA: TGTGCCAGCAGTTACTCTCGCGGCGAGCAGTACTTC. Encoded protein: CASSYSRGEQYF.

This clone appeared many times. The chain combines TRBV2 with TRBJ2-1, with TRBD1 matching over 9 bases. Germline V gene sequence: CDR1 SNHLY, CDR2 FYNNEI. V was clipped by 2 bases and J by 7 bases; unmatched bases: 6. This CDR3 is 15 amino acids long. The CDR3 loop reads CASSEPGQGQNEQFF. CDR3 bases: TGTGCCAGCAGTGAACCGGGACAGGGACAAAATGAGCAGTTCTTC.

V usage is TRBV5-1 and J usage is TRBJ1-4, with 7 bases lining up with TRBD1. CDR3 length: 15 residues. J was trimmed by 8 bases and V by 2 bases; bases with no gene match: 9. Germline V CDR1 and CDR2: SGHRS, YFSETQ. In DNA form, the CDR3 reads TGCGCCAGCAGCTTTCAGGGGGTCCCTCAGGAAAAACTGTTTTTT. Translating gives CASSFQGVPQEKLFF.